This T cell receptor (beta chain) was observed in a study of blood T cell repertoires in COVID-19. Across the study: The United States, Italy and Spain were the sources of the acute and convalescent COVID-19 samples.

CDR1 MNHEY and CDR2 SVGAGI come from the germline V gene. The CDR3 loop spans 13 amino acids. In the authors' methods: Amplifying reference gene primers gave estimates of nucleated cell counts. TCRdb's copy holds only in-frame clones and misses some; the assay was immunoSEQ multiplex PCR. V and J calls and clone size are as listed in that table; D and trimming were resolved from the DNA. There are 86,000 or so clones in the sample; roughly 86% occur only once, and 1% to 1.5% lies in the top ten. The sample consisted of peripheral blood. The J gene is TRBJ2-1, the V gene TRBV6-5; 9 nucleotides match TRBD2. The receptor was derived from a woman older than 75 with acute or convalescent COVID-19. Here the CDR3 reads CALRSGRSHEQFF. DNA of the CDR3: TGTGCTCTAAGGAGCGGGAGGAGCCATGAGCAGTTCTTC.